This record looks at one T cell receptor beta chain sequence and its context. As yet, its antigen is unknown. The data were taken from a study of cytomegalovirus exposure and HLA in healthy donors. Notes on the study in general: Follow-up analysis found HLA locus-dependent TCR association rates, highest for DRB1 and lowest for HLA-C. When analyzed later, a missense DCLRE1C variant was found to be linked to TCR beta V- and J-gene trimming.

V was trimmed by 5 bases and J by 10 bases, leaving 12 bases between them. CDR1 is MNHNS and CDR2 is SASEGT in the germline V gene. This CDR3 is 12 amino acids long. Vbeta (60) and Jbeta (13) primers were used in the PCR. The data were produced by immunoSEQ multiplex PCR, yet TCRdb's version contains in-frame clones alone and is incomplete. The table includes more than 150,000 clones, about 82% detected once. The J gene is TRBJ2-1, the V gene TRBV6-1, with a tentative D call TRBD1 (6 bases). This TCR came from a man aged 18 to 30 in good health and CMV-seronegative. Sequences were obtained from PBMCs. CDR3 in DNA: TGTGCCAGCAGTTTCTCAGGGGACGAGCAGTTCTTC. Translation gives CASSFSGDEQFF.